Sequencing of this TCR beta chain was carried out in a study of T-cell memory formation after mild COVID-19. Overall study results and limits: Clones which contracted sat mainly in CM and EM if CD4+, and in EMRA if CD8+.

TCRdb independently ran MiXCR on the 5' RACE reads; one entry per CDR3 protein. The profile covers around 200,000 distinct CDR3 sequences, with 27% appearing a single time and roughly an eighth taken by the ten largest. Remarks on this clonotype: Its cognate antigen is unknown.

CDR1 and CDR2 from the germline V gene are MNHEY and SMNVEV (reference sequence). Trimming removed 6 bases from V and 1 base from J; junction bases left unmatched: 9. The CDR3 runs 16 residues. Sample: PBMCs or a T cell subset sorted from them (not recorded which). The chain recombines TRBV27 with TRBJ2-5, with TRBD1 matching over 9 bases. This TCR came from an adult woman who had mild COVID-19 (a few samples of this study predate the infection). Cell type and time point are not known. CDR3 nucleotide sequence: TGTGCCAGCAGGACAGGGGGGTTTGAAGTCCAAGAGACCCAGTACTTC. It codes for CASRTGGFEVQETQYF.